This TCR beta chain was sequenced in a study of shared clonotypes between healthy human individuals. Regarding the study as a whole: A few donors had around 5% of their naive CD4 clonotypes in common.

CDR3 length: 16 amino acids. CDR1 LGHNA and CDR2 YNFKEQ come from the germline V gene. Losses at the gene ends were 1 base for V and 4 bases for J; bases not matched to a gene: 2. A remark on this clone: What it recognizes is unknown.

Some clones are missing from TCRdb's copy, which holds only in-frame ones; the method was immunoSEQ multiplex PCR. The sample has about 670,000 clones; roughly 70% are singletons. This receptor was taken from a woman under 40 in good health. The chain links TRBV4-2 to TRBJ2-6; 9 nucleotides agree with TRBD1. The sequencing sample was made of memory CD4+ T cells sorted from blood. Regarding subset: CD45RA-negative fraction. CDR3 region: CASSQGTGAGANVLTF. CDR3 bases: TGTGCCAGCAGCCAAGGGACAGGGGCAGGGGCCAACGTCCTGACTTTC.